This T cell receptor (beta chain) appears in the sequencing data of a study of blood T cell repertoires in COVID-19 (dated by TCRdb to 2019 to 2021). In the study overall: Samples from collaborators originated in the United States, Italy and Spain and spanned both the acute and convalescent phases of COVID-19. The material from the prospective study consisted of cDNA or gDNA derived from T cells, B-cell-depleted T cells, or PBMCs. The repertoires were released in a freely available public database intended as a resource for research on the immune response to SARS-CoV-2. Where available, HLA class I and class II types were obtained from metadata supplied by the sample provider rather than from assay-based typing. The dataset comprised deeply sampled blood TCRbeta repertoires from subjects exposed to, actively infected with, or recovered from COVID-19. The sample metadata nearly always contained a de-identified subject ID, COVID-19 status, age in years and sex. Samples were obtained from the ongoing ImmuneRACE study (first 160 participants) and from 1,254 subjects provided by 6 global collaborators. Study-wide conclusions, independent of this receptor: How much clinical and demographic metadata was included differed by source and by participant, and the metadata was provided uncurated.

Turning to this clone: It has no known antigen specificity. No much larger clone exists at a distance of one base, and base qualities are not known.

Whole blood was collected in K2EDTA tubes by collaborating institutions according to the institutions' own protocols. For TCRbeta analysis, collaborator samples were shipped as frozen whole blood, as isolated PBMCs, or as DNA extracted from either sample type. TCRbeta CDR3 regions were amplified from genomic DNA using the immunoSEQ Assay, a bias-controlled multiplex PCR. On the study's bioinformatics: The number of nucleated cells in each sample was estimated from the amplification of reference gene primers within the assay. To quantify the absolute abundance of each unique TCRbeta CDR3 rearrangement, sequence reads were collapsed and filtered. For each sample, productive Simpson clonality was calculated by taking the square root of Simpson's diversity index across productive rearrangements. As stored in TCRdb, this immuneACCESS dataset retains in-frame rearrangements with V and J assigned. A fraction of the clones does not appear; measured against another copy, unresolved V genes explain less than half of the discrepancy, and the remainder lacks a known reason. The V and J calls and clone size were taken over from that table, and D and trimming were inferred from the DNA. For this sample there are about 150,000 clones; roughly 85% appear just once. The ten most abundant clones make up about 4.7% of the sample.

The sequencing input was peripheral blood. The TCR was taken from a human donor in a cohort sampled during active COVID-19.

The CDR3 in this case is CASSRGTGGVSSEKLFF. The sequence in DNA is TGTGCCAGCAGTAGGGGCACAGGGGGCGTTAGTAGTGAAAAACTGTTTTTT. The rearrangement combines TRBV28 with TRBJ1-4; TRBD1 agrees with 9 junctional bases. The CDR3 measures 17 amino acids from cysteine to phenylalanine. Of all the DNA, just the CDR3 is kept, 51 bases in frame from base 1. Germline trimming: 5 bases from V, 7 bases from J; junction bases outside gene matches: 14. Based on the germline V gene, the CDR1 and CDR2 sequences are MDHEN and SYDVKM.